This record looks at one TCR beta chain sequence and its context. Assay used: immunoSEQ multiplex PCR; TCRdb lists only in-frame clones, some missing. The table includes over 130,000 clones, just under 85% detected once. This sample stems from a study of blood T cell repertoires in COVID-19. The V gene's germline CDR1 is LNHDA and CDR2 SQIVND (reference sequence). V shed 5 bases and J shed 10 bases, with 17 bases lying between them. The length of the CDR3 is 13 residues. Sequenced input: PBMCs or T cells enriched from blood (not recorded which). This sequence was found in a woman aged 50 to 65 with acute COVID-19. The chain links TRBV19 to TRBJ1-2; D is possibly TRBD1 (5 bases). CDR3 in amino acids: CASSPVAGRDYTF. DNA for the CDR3: TGTGCCAGTAGTCCTGTAGCGGGACGGGACTACACCTTC. Full variable domain (rest looked up from reference TRBV19 and TRBJ1-2): DGGITQSPKYLFRKEGQNVTLSCEQNLNHDAMYWYRQDPGQGLRLIYYSQIVNDFQKGDIAEGYSVSREKKESFPLTVTSAQKNPTAFYLCASSPVAGRDYTFGSGTRLTVV.